The clone carrying this T cell receptor (beta chain) has ten or more counts. Its antigen remains unknown. As TCR cDNA was made by 5'RACE template switching, a universal primer site and UMIs were added. MiXCR, applied by TCRdb to the 5' RACE reads, yields one record per CDR3 protein. The sample consists of 250,000 to 400,000 distinct CDR3 sequences, 4.1% of them appearing once. The data were taken from a study of T cells after yellow fever vaccination. Background on the study: SMART-Seq v4 Ultra Low Input prepared the low-cell-number fractions. General observations from the study: In post-booster samples, most primary-vaccination clones reappeared (about 96% CD4, 70% to 90% CD8). It was the secondary response that reached its peak faster, day 5 versus 15, but it was weaker.

CDR1 and CDR2 (germline): DFQATT, SNEGSKA (reference sequence). This CDR3 contains 13 residues. Between the trimmed V and J ends, which lost 5 bases and 0 bases, there was a span of 8 bases. The specimen was PBMCs, collected 5 days after the yellow fever booster vaccination. The TCR sequence derives from a man younger than 30 who received the YFV17D yellow fever vaccine. The chain couples TRBV20-1 to TRBJ2-4; D remains unclear. CDR3 DNA: TGCAGTGCTTCCGCTTTAGCCAAAAACATTCAGTACTTC. As protein: CSASALAKNIQYF.